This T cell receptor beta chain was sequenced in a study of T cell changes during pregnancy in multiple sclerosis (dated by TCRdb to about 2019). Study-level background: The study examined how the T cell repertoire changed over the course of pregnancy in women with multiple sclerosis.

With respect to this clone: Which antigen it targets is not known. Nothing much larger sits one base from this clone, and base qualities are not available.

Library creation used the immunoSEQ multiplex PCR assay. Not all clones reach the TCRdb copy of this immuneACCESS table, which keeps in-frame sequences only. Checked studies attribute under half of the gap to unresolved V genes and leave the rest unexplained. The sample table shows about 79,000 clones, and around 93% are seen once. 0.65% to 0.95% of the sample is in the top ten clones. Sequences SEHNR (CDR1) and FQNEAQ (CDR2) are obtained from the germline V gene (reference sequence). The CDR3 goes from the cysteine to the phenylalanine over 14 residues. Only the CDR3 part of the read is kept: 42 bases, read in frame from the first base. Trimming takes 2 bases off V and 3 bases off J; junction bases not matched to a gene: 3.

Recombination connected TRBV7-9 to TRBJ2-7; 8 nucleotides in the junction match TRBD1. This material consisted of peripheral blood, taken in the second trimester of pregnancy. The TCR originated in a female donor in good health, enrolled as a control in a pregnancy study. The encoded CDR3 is CASSLSTGGYEQYF. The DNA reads TGTGCCAGCAGCTTAAGCACAGGGGGCTACGAGCAGTACTTC.